This TCR beta chain was sequenced in a study of blood T cell repertoires in COVID-19. How the authors handled the data: The assay estimated nucleated cells by amplifying reference gene primers. TCRdb's table, derived via immunoSEQ multiplex PCR, lists solely in-frame clones and lacks some. V and J calls and clone size are as listed in that table; D and trimming were resolved from the DNA. The sample yields about 240,000 clones, 80% to 90% seen once. Participants spanned ages about 18 to 95 years and resided in fewer than 30 US areas. Cohorts were based on clinical histories the participants reported. V was cut by 3 bases and J by 7 bases, with 4 bases left in between. This CDR3 comprises 11 residues. CDR1 LGHDT and CDR2 YNNKEL come from the germline V gene (reference sequence).

The sample was PBMCs or T cells enriched from blood (not recorded which). The sequence was obtained from a young woman with acute COVID-19. The chain couples TRBV3-1 (or the pseudogene TRBV3-2) to TRBJ2-1; no firm D call. The CDR3 nucleotides are TGTGCCAGCAGCCACAGAAATGAGCAGTTCTTC. Protein sequence: CASSHRNEQFF.